Given below is one T cell receptor (beta chain) in context. A junction boundary mismatches the germline segment, possibly from a read error. Three rounds of nested PCR, following a modified ARM-PCR protocol, produced the TCRbeta library. TCRdb re-derived calls from the multiplex PCR reads in MiXCR, one entry per CDR3 protein. The sample has tens of thousands of distinct CDR3 sequences, 60% seen once. Germline assignment: CDR1 SGHAT and CDR2 FQNNGV. This CDR3 spans 16 amino acids. The template was RNA from unsorted bulk tissue. This record belongs to a study of tumor and adjacent non-tumor tissue in lung cancer. The wider study: There were around 11 adenocarcinoma, 2 squamous cell carcinoma and 1 small cell lung cancer cases. Samples averaged around 4 million productive TCRbeta reads each.

This chain connects TRBV11-2 to TRBJ2-3; D not resolved. The sequence was obtained from a man aged 45 to 65 with non-small cell lung cancer. Sequencing used lung tumor tissue. The CDR3 loop is CAISLIIYGISDTQYF. The CDR3 coding sequence is TGTGCCATCAGCTTAATCATATATGGGATCTCAGATACGCAGTATTTT.